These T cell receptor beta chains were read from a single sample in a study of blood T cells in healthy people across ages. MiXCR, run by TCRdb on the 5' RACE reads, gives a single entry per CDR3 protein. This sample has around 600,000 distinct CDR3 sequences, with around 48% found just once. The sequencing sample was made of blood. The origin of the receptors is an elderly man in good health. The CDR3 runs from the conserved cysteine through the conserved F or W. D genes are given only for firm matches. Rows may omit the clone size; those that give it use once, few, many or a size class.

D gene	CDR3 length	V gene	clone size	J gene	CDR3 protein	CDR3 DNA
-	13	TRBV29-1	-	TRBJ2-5	CSVERGGGETQYF	TGCAGCGTTGAACGTGGCGGAGGGGAGACCCAGTACTTC
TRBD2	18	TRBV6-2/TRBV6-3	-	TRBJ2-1	CASSYLTHGLAGHNEQFF	TGTGCCAGCAGTTACCTCACACACGGACTAGCGGGGCACAATGAGCAGTTCTTC
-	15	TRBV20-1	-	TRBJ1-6	CSAREEGRVYSPLHF	TGCAGTGCTAGAGAGGAGGGGAGAGTGTACTCACCCCTCCACTTT
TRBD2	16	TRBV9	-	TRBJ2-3	CASSVDGRGGVDTQYF	TGTGCCAGCAGCGTAGATGGGCGGGGGGGTGTAGATACGCAGTATTTT
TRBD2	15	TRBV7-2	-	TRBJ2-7	CASTRRAGGDYEQYF	TGTGCCAGCACTCGTAGGGCGGGAGGGGATTACGAGCAGTACTTC
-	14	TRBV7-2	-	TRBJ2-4	CASSLRATKNIQYF	TGTGCCAGCAGCTTAAGGGCAACCAAAAACATTCAGTACTTC
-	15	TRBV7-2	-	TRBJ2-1	CASSPGTPNYNEQFF	TGTGCCAGCAGCCCCGGGACACCCAACTACAATGAGCAGTTCTTC
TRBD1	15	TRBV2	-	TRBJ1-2	CASRAGTGDHYGYTF	TGTGCCAGCAGAGCCGGGACAGGGGATCACTATGGCTACACCTTC
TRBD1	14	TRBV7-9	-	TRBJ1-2	CASSEITGDYGYTF	TGTGCCAGCAGCGAAATAACAGGGGACTATGGCTACACCTTC
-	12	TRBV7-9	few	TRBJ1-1	CASNPEGVEAFF	TGTGCCAGCAACCCCGAAGGAGTTGAAGCTTTCTTT
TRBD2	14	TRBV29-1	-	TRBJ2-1	CSVGLAGGQETQFF	TGCAGCGTAGGACTAGCGGGAGGGCAAGAGACCCAGTTCTTC
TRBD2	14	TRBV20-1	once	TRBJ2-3	CSARVISGTDTQYF	TGCAGCGCTAGAGTCATTAGCGGGACAGATACGCAGTATTTT
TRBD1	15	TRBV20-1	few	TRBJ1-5	CSARDAGQGFQPQHF	TGCAGTGCTAGAGACGCCGGACAGGGTTTCCAGCCCCAGCATTTT
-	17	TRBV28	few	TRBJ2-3	CASIPLGGKRLGDTQYF	TGTGCCAGCATTCCCTTGGGCGGGAAGAGGCTTGGAGATACGCAGTATTTT
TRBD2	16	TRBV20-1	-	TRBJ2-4	CSARDLAGGAKNIQYF	TGCAGTGCTAGAGATCTAGCGGGGGGAGCCAAAAACATTCAGTACTTC